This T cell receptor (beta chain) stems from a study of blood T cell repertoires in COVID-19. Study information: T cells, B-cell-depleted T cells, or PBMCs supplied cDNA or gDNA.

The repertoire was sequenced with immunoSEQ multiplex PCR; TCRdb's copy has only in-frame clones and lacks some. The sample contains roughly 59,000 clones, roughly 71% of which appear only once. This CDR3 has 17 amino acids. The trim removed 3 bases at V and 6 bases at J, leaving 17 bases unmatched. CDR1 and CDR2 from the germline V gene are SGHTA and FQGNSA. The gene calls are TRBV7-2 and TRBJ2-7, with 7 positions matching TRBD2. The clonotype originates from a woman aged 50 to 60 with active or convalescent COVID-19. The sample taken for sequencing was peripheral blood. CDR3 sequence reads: CASSFRLAESNSGEQYF. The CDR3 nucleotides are TGTGCCAGCAGCTTCAGACTAGCCGAATCCAATTCTGGCGAGCAGTACTTC.